This T cell receptor beta chain was recorded in a study of shared clonotypes between healthy human individuals. There are 17 residues in the CDR3. V lost 5 bases to trimming and J lost 2 bases, with 17 bases between them. In germline, CDR1 is SGDLS, CDR2 YYNGEE. TCRdb's table, derived via immunoSEQ multiplex PCR, lists solely in-frame clones and lacks some. The sample holds about 2 million clones; just under 95% are singletons and the top ten take around 1.1%. CD45RO-negative cells were positively selected for CCR7, leaving out terminally differentiated effector memory CD45RA+ cells. The clonotype originates from a man younger than 30 in good health. The rearrangement joins TRBV9 to TRBJ2-6; the D gene is possibly TRBD1 (5 bases). Specimen: naive CD8+ T cells sorted from blood. The CDR3 here is CASSHNEAGTGANVLTF. As DNA, the CDR3 is TGTGCCAGCAGTCATAACGAAGCAGGGACTGGGGCCAACGTCCTGACTTTC.